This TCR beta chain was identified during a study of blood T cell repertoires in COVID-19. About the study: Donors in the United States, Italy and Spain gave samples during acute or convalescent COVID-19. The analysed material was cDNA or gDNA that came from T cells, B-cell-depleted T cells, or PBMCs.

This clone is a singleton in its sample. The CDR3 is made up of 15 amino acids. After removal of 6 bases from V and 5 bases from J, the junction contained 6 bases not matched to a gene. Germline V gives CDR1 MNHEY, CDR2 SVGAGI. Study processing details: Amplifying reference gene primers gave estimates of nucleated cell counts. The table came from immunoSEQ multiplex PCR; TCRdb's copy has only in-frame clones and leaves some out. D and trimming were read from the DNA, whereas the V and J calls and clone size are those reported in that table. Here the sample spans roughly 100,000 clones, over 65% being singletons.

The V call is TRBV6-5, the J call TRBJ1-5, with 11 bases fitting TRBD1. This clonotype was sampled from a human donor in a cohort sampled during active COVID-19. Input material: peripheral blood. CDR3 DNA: TGTGCCAGCAGGAAGGGACAGGGGGAATATCAGCCCCAGCATTTT. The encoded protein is CASRKGQGEYQPQHF.